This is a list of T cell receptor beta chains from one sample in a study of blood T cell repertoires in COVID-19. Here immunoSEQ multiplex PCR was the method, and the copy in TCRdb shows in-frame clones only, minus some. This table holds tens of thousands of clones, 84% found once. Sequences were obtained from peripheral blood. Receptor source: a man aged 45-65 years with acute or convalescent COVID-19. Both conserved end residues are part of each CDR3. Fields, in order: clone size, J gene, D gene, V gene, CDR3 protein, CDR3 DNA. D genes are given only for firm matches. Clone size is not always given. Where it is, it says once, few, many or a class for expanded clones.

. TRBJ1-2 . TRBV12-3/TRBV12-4 CASRRTEDGYTF TGTGCCAGCAGAAGGACAGAGGATGGCTACACCTTC
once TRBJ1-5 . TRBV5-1 CASSLGGLDQPQHF TGCGCCAGCAGCTTGGGGGGGCTAGATCAGCCCCAGCATTTT
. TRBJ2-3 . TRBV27 CASSLGRGTDTQYF TGTGCCAGCAGTTTAGGCAGGGGCACAGATACGCAGTATTTT
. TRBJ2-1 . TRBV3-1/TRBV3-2 CASSRSGEYNEQFF TGTGCCAGCAGCCGATCGGGAGAGTACAATGAGCAGTTCTTC
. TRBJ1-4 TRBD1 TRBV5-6 CASSEGTGDFEKLFF TGTGCCAGCAGCGAGGGGACAGGGGATTTCGAAAAACTGTTTTTT
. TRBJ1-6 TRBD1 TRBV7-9 CASSSNRQGENSPLHF TGTGCCAGCAGCTCGAATCGACAGGGTGAGAATTCACCCCTCCACTTT
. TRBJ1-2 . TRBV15 CATSRDWAGTNYGYTF TGTGCCACCAGCAGAGATTGGGCAGGAACTAACTATGGCTACACCTTC
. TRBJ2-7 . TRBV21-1 CASSAYDYPGQYEQYF TGTGCCAGCAGCGCGTACGACTATCCCGGGCAGTACGAGCAGTACTTC
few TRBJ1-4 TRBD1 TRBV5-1 CASSRQGREKLFF TGCGCCAGCAGCCGACAGGGGCGGGAAAAACTGTTTTTT
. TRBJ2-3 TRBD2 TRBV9 CASSASGTRATDTQYF TGTGCCAGCAGCGCTTCCGGGACTAGGGCCACAGATACGCAGTATTTT
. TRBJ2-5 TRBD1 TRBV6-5 CASIPGGGETQYF TGTGCCAGCATCCCAGGGGGTGGAGAGACCCAGTACTTC
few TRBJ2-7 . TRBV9 CASSPSGTLELQYF TGTGCCAGCAGCCCCAGCGGAACCCTCGAACTGCAGTACTTC
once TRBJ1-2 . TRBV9 CASSAPRPGREVYGYTF TGTGCCAGCAGCGCCCCGCGGCCGGGGCGGGAAGTCTATGGCTACACCTTC
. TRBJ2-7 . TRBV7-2 CASSKNRDYEQYF TGTGCCAGCAGCAAGAACAGGGACTACGAGCAGTACTTC
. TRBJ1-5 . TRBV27 CASMVRAGNQPQHF TGTGCCAGCATGGTGCGGGCGGGTAATCAGCCCCAGCATTTT
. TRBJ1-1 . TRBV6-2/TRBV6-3 CASSSRGAEAFF TGTGCCAGCAGTTCCAGGGGCGCTGAAGCTTTCTTT
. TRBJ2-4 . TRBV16 CASSQSRTDRIQYF TGTGCCAGCAGCCAATCAAGGACAGATCGCATTCAGTACTTC
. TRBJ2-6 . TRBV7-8 CASSRDSSGANVLTF TGTGCCAGCAGCCGAGACAGCTCTGGGGCCAACGTCCTGACTTTC
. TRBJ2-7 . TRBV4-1 CASSQVRGYEQYF TGCGCCAGCAGCCAAGTTCGGGGCTACGAGCAGTACTTC